The sequence of this T cell receptor (beta chain) was determined in a study of tumor-infiltrating lymphocytes in primary liver carcinoma. RNA and DNA were co-extracted from about 20-30 mg of unsorted bulk tissue. Priming with a constant-region primer yielded TCR beta cDNA from around 540 ng total RNA. Modified slightly, ARM-PCR produced TCR beta libraries over three nested multiplex PCR rounds. Forward primers for TRBV1-TRBV30 and a C-beta reverse primer served the first two PCR rounds, at around 11 cycles each. MiXCR, applied by TCRdb to the multiplex PCR reads, yields one record per CDR3 protein. The sample includes tens of thousands of distinct CDR3 sequences, about 73% of them seen just once. This clonotype was picked up many times. What it recognizes is unknown. Study-wide findings and caveats: When set against blood, tumors had a significantly higher top-250-clone fraction (p = 0.039).

The CDR3 totals 14 residues. V was clipped by 8 bases and J by 8 bases; unmatched bases: 10. Germline V CDR1 and CDR2: MNHEY, SVGEGT. The sequence was collected from a man in his forties or fifties with primary liver carcinoma and hepatitis B virus infection. The sequencing input was liver tumor tissue from sampling region 2. This sample's subset: tumor region T2, inferior pole. This chain links TRBV6-2 or TRBV6-3 with TRBJ2-1, with 9 nucleotides matching TRBD2. CDR3 DNA sequence: TGTGCCAGCCTTGGGGCGGGGGGGGCCGATGAGCAGTTCTTC. It is translated as CASLGAGGADEQFF.